Listed below are T cell receptor beta chains from one sample, sequenced in a study of shared clonotypes between healthy human individuals. TCRdb's copy holds only in-frame clones and misses some; the assay was immunoSEQ multiplex PCR. The sample records fewer than 600,000 clones, around three quarters being singletons. What was sequenced was PBMCs. All receptors come from a woman between 40 and 55 years old in good health. Some clones in this sample may be carry-over from other donors' samples. CDR3s include the opening cysteine and the closing phenylalanine or tryptophan. D genes are given only for firm matches. Clone sizes are given selectively: once, few, many, or a class where the clone is expanded.

d_call,clone_size,j_call,v_call,cdr3_nt,cdr3_aa
NA,NA,TRBJ2-5,TRBV15,TGTGCCACCAGCAGACAGTACCAAGAGACCCAGTACTTC,CATSRQYQETQYF
NA,NA,TRBJ1-2,TRBV7-2,TGTGCCAGCAGCTTAGCGAGGACGGCGTATGGCTACACCTTC,CASSLARTAYGYTF
NA,NA,TRBJ2-7,TRBV21-1,TGTGCCAGCAGCAAACCCGGGACAGGTTCCTACGAGCAGTACTTC,CASSKPGTGSYEQYF
NA,once,TRBJ1-1,TRBV7-2,TGTGCCAGCAGCCTAGGAGGGTTGGTTGGCACTGAAGCTTTCTTT,CASSLGGLVGTEAFF
NA,once,TRBJ2-2,TRBV29-1,TGCAGCGTTGACACAGGAGGCACCGGGGAGCTGTTTTTT,CSVDTGGTGELFF
NA,NA,TRBJ2-5,TRBV30,TGTGCCTACCGGGCCTGGGGGACGGAAGAGACCCAGTACTTC,CAYRAWGTEETQYF
NA,NA,TRBJ2-7,TRBV18,TGTGCCAGCTCACCTCGGTGGCAGGGGGGGGCCTACGAGCAGTACTTC,CASSPRWQGGAYEQYF
NA,NA,TRBJ1-4,TRBV2,TGTGCCAGCAGTGAAGGGGGGGGATCAAATGAAAAACTGTTTTTT,CASSEGGGSNEKLFF
NA,NA,TRBJ2-1,TRBV2,TGTGCCAGCATAAAGGTGTCAGGGCATGCCAATGAGCAGTTCTTC,CASIKVSGHANEQFF
TRBD2,NA,TRBJ2-1,TRBV4-2,TGTGCCAGCAGCCAATCTCCCCAGCGGGGGGCCTCCTACAATGAGCAGTTCTTC,CASSQSPQRGASYNEQFF
NA,NA,TRBJ2-5,TRBV15,TGTGCCACCAGCAGAGAATTGGAGACCCAGTACTTC,CATSRELETQYF
NA,few,TRBJ1-4,TRBV12-2,TGTGCAAGTCGCTTAGTGTTCAGACCTGAGATAGCAACTAATGAAAAACTGTTTTTT,CASRLVFRPEIATNEKLFF
TRBD2,NA,TRBJ2-6,TRBV29-1,TGCAGCGTTGGCGGGAGCACCACATCTGGGGCCAACGTCCTGACTTTC,CSVGGSTTSGANVLTF
TRBD1,NA,TRBJ2-5,TRBV28,TGTGCCAGCAGTTTACAGGGGGCGGGAGAGACCCAGTACTTC,CASSLQGAGETQYF
TRBD1,NA,TRBJ1-5,TRBV27,TGTGCCAGCAGTCCTAGACAGGGTGGTGTTGGTAGCAATCAGCCCCAGCATTTT,CASSPRQGGVGSNQPQHF
TRBD2,NA,TRBJ2-1,TRBV10-2,TGCGCCAGCAGACCTAGCGGGAGTTCGGGGAATGAGCAGTTCTTC,CASRPSGSSGNEQFF
TRBD2,NA,TRBJ2-4,TRBV5-8,TGTGCCAGCAGCCGGGGGCGGGAGGGCCTCCCCATTCAGTACTTC,CASSRGREGLPIQYF
NA,NA,TRBJ2-7,TRBV28,TGTGCCAGCAGTCCGATTACGTCGGGGGCCCTCTTCTACGAGCAGTACTTC,CASSPITSGALFYEQYF
NA,NA,TRBJ2-3,TRBV6-6,TGTGCCATCCAGGGAGGAACCTTTAGCACAGATACGCAGTATTTT,CAIQGGTFSTDTQYF
TRBD1,NA,TRBJ2-4,TRBV5-4,TGTGCCAGCAGCCAGGACAGGGCAAGGGCCAAAAACATTCAGTACTTC,CASSQDRARAKNIQYF
TRBD1,NA,TRBJ1-2,TRBV30,TGTGCCTGGAGCCGGCAGGGGGCTGCTGGCTACACCTTC,CAWSRQGAAGYTF
TRBD1,NA,TRBJ2-1,TRBV5-1,TGCGCCAGCAGCTCCGGACAGGGCTACAATGAGCAGTTCTTC,CASSSGQGYNEQFF
TRBD1,NA,TRBJ1-2,TRBV5-6,TGTGCCAGCAGCGGTGGGCAGGGGGTAAACTATGGCTACACCTTC,CASSGGQGVNYGYTF
TRBD2,NA,TRBJ2-1,TRBV28,TGTGCCAGCCGGGGCAGCGGGAGGTCCTACAATGAGCAGTTCTTC,CASRGSGRSYNEQFF
NA,NA,TRBJ1-5,TRBV7-8,TGTACCAGCAGCTTAGGCCCGAGCAATCAGCCCCAGCATTTT,CTSSLGPSNQPQHF
NA,NA,TRBJ2-1,TRBV4-1,TGCGCCAGCAGCCCTCACGCAGGCCCCGACAATGAGCAGTTCTTC,CASSPHAGPDNEQFF